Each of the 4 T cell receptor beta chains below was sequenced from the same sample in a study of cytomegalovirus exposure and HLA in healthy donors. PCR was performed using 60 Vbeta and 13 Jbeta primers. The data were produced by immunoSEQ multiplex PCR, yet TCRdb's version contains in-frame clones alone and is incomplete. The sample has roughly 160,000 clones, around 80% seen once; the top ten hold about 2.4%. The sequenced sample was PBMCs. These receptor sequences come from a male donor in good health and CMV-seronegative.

CDR3: CASRWGDSNQPQHF. CDR3 in DNA: TGTGCCAGCAGGTGGGGCGACAGTAATCAGCCCCAGCATTTT. V and J are TRBV27 and TRBJ1-5; tentatively, D is TRBD1 (5 bases). The CDR3 spans 14 residues. The V and J ends lost 6 bases and 4 bases respectively, with 13 bases between them. Germline V gives CDR1 MNHEY, CDR2 SMNVEV (reference sequence).

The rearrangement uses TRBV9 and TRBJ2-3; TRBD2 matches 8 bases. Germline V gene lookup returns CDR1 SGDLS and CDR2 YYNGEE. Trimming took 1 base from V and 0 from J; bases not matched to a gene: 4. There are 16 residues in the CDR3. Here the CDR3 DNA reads TGTGCCAGCAGCGTATATAGCGGGGATAGCACAGATACGCAGTATTTT. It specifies CASSVYSGDSTDTQYF.

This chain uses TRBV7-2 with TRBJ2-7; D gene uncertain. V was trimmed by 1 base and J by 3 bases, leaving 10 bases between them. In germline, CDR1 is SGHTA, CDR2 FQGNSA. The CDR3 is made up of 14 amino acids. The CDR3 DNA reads TGTGCCAGCAGCTTAGATCGGCAGGTCTACGAGCAGTACTTC. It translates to CASSLDRQVYEQYF.

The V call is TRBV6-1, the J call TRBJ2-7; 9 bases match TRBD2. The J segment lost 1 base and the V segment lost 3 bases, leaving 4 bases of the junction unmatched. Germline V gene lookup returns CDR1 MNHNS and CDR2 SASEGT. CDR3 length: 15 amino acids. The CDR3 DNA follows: TGTGCCAGCAGTGACTGGACTAGCGTATCCTACGAGCAGTACTTC. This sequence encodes CASSDWTSVSYEQYF.